These 20 T cell receptor beta chains were all obtained from the same sample, sequenced in a study of blood T cells in healthy people across ages. A second PCR of roughly 6 to 12 cycles used a sample-barcoded 5' primer and a J-beta primer mix. TCRdb recomputed calls from the 5' RACE reads with MiXCR, one row per CDR3 protein. The data show around 1,000,000 distinct CDR3 sequences, around 25% seen once. This same sample was also part of a study on T cells of mothers and their children.

What was sequenced was blood. These receptors came from a girl aged 2 to 10 in good health.

This clonotype turned up a few times. The rearrangement links TRBV20-1 to TRBJ2-6; 12 positions agree with TRBD2. J was trimmed by 1 base and V by 5 bases; bases with no gene match: 12. The CDR3 spans 19 residues. The V gene's germline CDR1 is DFQATT and CDR2 SNEGSKA (reference sequence). The CDR3 is CSAPTPLLAGGSGANVLTF. CDR3 coding DNA: TGCAGTGCTCCCACACCGTTACTAGCGGGAGGTTCTGGGGCCAACGTCCTGACTTTC.

This clonotype was observed a handful of times. The V call is TRBV9, the J call TRBJ2-3, with no clear D. The germline gives CDR1 SGDLS, CDR2 YYNGEE. The ends were cut back, 0 bases at V and 4 bases at J, with 3 bases in the middle. The CDR3 consists of 12 residues. The CDR3 protein is CASSVEADTQYF. Here the CDR3 DNA reads TGTGCCAGCAGCGTAGAAGCAGATACGCAGTATTTT.

The V call is TRBV6-1, the J call TRBJ1-2, with 7 bases matching TRBD1. Trimming cost V 6 bases and J 3 bases; bases outside gene matches: 7. The length of the CDR3 is 14 residues. Per germline, CDR1 MNHNS and CDR2 SASEGT. CDR3: CASRVTGTDYGYTF. DNA of the CDR3: TGTGCCAGCAGAGTTACCGGGACAGACTATGGCTACACCTTC.

The CDR3 sequence is CASSLSQGRNGYTF. In DNA form, the CDR3 reads TGTGCCAGCAGTTTGTCACAGGGACGTAATGGCTACACCTTC. The rearrangement joins TRBV27 to TRBJ1-2; weak D call: TRBD1 (6 bases). From germline, CDR1 is MNHEY and CDR2 SMNVEV (reference sequence). This CDR3 contains 14 residues. V was cut by 3 bases and J by 6 bases, with 14 bases left in between.

This sequence joins TRBV5-1 and TRBJ2-7, with 8 bases matching TRBD1. The CDR3 is made up of 15 amino acids. V trimming: 2 bases; J trimming: 5 bases; junction bases outside the gene matches: 9. The germline gives CDR1 SGHRS, CDR2 YFSETQ. The CDR3 region has the DNA TGCGCCAGCAGCTTAATAGGACAGGGTTTACACGAGCAGTACTTC. It encodes CASSLIGQGLHEQYF.

This clonotype was seen a handful of times. The V and J genes are TRBV7-3 and TRBJ2-7; D gene uncertain. CDR3 length equals 15 residues. Germline CDR1 is SGHTA and CDR2 is FQGTGA. V lost 5 bases, J lost 5 bases, and 19 bases lay in between. Here the CDR3 DNA reads TGTGCCAGCAGCCCGGTGCCATCTCTCCACGACGAGCAGTACTTC. Translation: CASSPVPSLHDEQYF.

CDR3 sequence (DNA): TGTGCCAGCAGTACCCCCGGGCTAGCGGGAGTCAATGAGCAGTTCTTC. Amino acid sequence: CASSTPGLAGVNEQFF. The chain employs TRBV28 and TRBJ2-1; TRBD2 matches 10 bases. Trimming took 5 bases from V and 6 from J; bases not matched to a gene: 10. The CDR3 length is 16 residues. CDR1 MDHEN and CDR2 SYDVKM come from the germline V gene.

The rearrangement links TRBV29-1 to TRBJ2-7; tentative D call: TRBD1 (6 bases). V was clipped by 4 bases and J by 2 bases, with 12 bases between them. Germline CDR1 SQVTM, CDR2 ANQGSEA. CDR3 length equals 13 residues. The CDR3 here is CSVVAGATYEQYF. As DNA, the CDR3 is TGCAGCGTTGTGGCAGGGGCGACCTACGAGCAGTACTTC.

V gene TRBV12-3 or TRBV12-4 combines with J gene TRBJ1-1; D gene ambiguous. The length of the CDR3 is 15 residues. The V and J ends lost 4 bases and 11 bases respectively, with 23 bases between them. Here the CDR3 reads CASSSSGRPQYEAFF. The CDR3 DNA reads as TGTGCCAGCAGTTCCTCCGGCAGGCCCCAGTACGAGGCTTTCTTT.

The genes are TRBV12-3 or TRBV12-4 and TRBJ1-2; no definite D call. V gave up 8 bases and J gave up 4 bases, with 11 bases separating them. The CDR3 extends over 12 amino acids. The CDR3 spells CASRPFLYGYTF. CDR3 in DNA: TGTGCCAGCCGCCCTTTTCTCTATGGCTACACCTTC.

The chain uses TRBV19 and TRBJ2-6, with D possibly TRBD2 on 6 matching bases. Germline CDR1 is LNHDA and CDR2 is SQIVND (reference sequence). The CDR3 totals 19 residues. Trimming took 3 bases from V and 0 from J, leaving 18 bases between them. CDR3 DNA sequence: TGTGCCAGTAGTATCTATCAAGGAGGGGTAGTCTCTGGGGCCAACGTCCTGACTTTC. This encodes CASSIYQGGVVSGANVLTF.

This clonotype was picked up a small number of times. V usage is TRBV20-1 and J usage is TRBJ2-1; TRBD2 aligns across 8 bases. The CDR3 runs to 14 residues. In germline, CDR1 is DFQATT, CDR2 SNEGSKA (reference sequence). V lost 3 bases and J lost 8; bases outside the gene matches: 9. The CDR3 region has the DNA TGCAGTGCTAGTCTGGGACGGGAGGGCTATGAGCAGTTCTTC. Amino acid sequence: CSASLGREGYEQFF.

This clonotype was picked up a small number of times. The gene calls are TRBV12-3 or TRBV12-4 and TRBJ1-2; a weak D match, TRBD1 (5 bases). This CDR3 contains 13 residues. V was cut by 3 bases and J by 6 bases, with 11 bases left in between. The CDR3 DNA reads TGTGCCAGCAGTTTTAGAAGGGGCGATGGCTACACCTTC. This sequence encodes CASSFRRGDGYTF.

The CDR3 loop is CASSPEGPSQPQHF. The CDR3 bases are TGTGCCAGCAGTCCAGAGGGCCCAAGCCAGCCCCAGCATTTT. J is TRBJ1-5 and V is TRBV12-3 or TRBV12-4; D not certain. The CDR3 is 14 residues long. Trimming stripped 5 bases from V and 7 bases from J, with 15 bases between.

In this sample, this clonotype turned up a few times. A much larger clone differs by one base, so this may be a read error. The chain carries TRBV6-2 or TRBV6-3 and TRBJ1-3; D not resolved. Germline V lookup: CDR1 MNHEY, CDR2 SVGEGT. The CDR3 sequence is 11 residues long. V was pared by 5 bases and J by 2 bases, with 1 base between. The CDR3 coding sequence is TGTGCCAGCAGTACTGGAAACACCATATATTTT. Encoded protein: CASSTGNTIYF.

The chain is built from TRBV7-2 and TRBJ2-3; D might be TRBD2 (5 bases). V was pared by 2 bases and J by 6 bases, with 12 bases between. CDR1 and CDR2 (germline): SGHTA, FQGNSA. The CDR3 has 14 residues. This CDR3 reads CASSLLGGPDTQYF. The CDR3 bases are TGTGCCAGCAGCTTATTAGGAGGCCCGGATACGCAGTATTTT.

This clonotype came up many times. This chain uses TRBV25-1 with TRBJ2-5; D gene unclear. Trimming shortened V by 4 bases and J by 5 bases, and 11 bases separated the two germline ends. CDR3 length equals 13 residues. CDR1 MGHDK and CDR2 SYGVNS come from the germline V gene. Written as DNA, the CDR3 is TGTGCCAGCAGTGTGTCCCCGTGGGAGACCCAGTACTTC. It codes for CASSVSPWETQYF.

This clonotype turned up a few times. In DNA form, the CDR3 reads TGCAGTGCAATCCCATATGAACAAGAGACCCAGTACTTC. Encoded protein: CSAIPYEQETQYF. The chain recombines TRBV20-1 with TRBJ2-1; D gene uncertain. The end of the DNA aligns better with TRBJ2-5, so the J call may be wrong. The CDR3 is 13 residues long. Germline V CDR1 and CDR2: DFQATT, SNEGSKA (reference sequence).

The CDR3 loop reads CSVAVGANEKLFF. The CDR3, as DNA: TGCAGCGTGGCGGTCGGAGCTAATGAAAAACTGTTTTTT. This chain connects TRBV29-1 to TRBJ1-4; D unclear. Germline V gene data show CDR1 as SQVTM and CDR2 as ANQGSEA. This CDR3 has 13 residues. The V and J ends lost 6 bases and 3 bases respectively, with 11 bases between them.

In its sample, this clonotype was seen many times. The CDR3 bases are TGTGCCAGCAGTTACGACGGGAGTTTTTACGAGCAGTACTTC. This encodes CASSYDGSFYEQYF. The chain employs TRBV6-2 or TRBV6-3 and TRBJ2-7; weak D call: TRBD2 (6 bases). The V end was cut by 2 bases, the J end by 4 bases, with 12 bases between. Germline assignment: CDR1 MNHEY and CDR2 SVGEGT. The CDR3 covers 14 residues.